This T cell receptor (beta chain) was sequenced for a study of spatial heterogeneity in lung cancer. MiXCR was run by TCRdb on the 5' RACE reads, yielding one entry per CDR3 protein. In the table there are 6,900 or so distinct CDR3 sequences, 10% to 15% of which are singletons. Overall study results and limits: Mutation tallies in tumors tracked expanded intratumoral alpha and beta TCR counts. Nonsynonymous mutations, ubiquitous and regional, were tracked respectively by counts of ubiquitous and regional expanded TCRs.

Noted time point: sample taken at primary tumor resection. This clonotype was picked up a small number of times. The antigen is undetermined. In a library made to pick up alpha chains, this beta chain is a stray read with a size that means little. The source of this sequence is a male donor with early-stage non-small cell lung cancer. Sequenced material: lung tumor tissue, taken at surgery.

In nucleotides, the CDR3 is TGTGCCAGCAGCTTACCCTTGGACAGGGAAGAGACCCAGTACTTC. It translates to CASSLPLDREETQYF. J is TRBJ2-5 and V is TRBV28; 8 bases agree with TRBD1. Losses at the gene ends were 6 bases for V and 3 bases for J; bases not matched to a gene: 9. Germline V gives CDR1 MDHEN, CDR2 SYDVKM. The CDR3 runs to 15 residues.